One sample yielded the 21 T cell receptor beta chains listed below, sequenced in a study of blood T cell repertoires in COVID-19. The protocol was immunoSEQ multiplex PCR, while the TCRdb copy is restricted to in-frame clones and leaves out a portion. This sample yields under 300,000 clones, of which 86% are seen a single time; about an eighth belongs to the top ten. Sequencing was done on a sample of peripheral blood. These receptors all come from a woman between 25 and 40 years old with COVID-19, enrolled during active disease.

CDR3 bases: TGTGCCAGCAGCTTGGCTACGACCGGGGGAAACATTCAGTACTTC. Translating it yields CASSLATTGGNIQYF. V and J are TRBV5-4 and TRBJ2-4; possible D gene TRBD2, 6 bases. Germline V CDR1 and CDR2: SGHNT, YYREEE (reference sequence). The CDR3 runs 15 residues. With 0 bases removed from V and 6 bases from J, the gap between germline ends came to 13 bases.

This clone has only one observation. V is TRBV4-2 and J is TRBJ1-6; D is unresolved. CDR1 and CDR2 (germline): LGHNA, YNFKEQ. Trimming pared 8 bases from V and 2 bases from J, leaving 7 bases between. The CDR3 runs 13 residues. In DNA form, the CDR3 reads TGTGCCAGCTCTAGCCCCTATAATTCACCCCTCCACTTT. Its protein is CASSSPYNSPLHF.

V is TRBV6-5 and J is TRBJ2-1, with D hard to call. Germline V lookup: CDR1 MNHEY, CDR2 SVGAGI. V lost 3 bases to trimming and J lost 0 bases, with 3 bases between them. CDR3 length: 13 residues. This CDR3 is CASSYNSYNEQFF. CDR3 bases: TGTGCCAGCAGTTATAACTCCTACAATGAGCAGTTCTTC.

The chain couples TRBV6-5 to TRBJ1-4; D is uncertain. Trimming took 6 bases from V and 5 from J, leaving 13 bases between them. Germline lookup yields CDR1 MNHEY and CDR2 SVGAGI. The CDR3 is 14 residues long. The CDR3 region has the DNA TGTGCCAGCAGGCCAACGGTGTCGAATGAAAAACTGTTTTTT. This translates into CASRPTVSNEKLFF.

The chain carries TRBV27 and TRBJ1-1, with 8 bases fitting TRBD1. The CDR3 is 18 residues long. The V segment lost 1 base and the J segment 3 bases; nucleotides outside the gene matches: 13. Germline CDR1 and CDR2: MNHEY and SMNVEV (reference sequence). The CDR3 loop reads CASSLYRGPQGADTEAFF. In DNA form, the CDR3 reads TGTGCCAGCAGTTTATATAGGGGGCCTCAGGGGGCAGACACTGAAGCTTTCTTT.

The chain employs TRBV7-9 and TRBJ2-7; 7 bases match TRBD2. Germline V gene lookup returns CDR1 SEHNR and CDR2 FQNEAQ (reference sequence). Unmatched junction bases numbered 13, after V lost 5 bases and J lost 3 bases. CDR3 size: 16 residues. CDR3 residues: CASSTSGNSDRYEQYF. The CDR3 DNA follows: TGTGCCAGCAGCACGAGCGGGAACTCGGATCGCTACGAGCAGTACTTC.

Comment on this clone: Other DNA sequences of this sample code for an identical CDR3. The CDR3 is CASSQGGRNTEAFF. CDR3 in DNA: TGTGCCAGTAGCCAAGGGGGCCGGAACACTGAAGCTTTCTTT. This rearrangement joins TRBV19 to TRBJ1-1; 7 positions agree with TRBD1. CDR3 length equals 14 residues. J was trimmed by 1 base and V by 6 bases; bases with no gene match: 5. Germline CDR1 LNHDA, CDR2 SQIVND (reference sequence).

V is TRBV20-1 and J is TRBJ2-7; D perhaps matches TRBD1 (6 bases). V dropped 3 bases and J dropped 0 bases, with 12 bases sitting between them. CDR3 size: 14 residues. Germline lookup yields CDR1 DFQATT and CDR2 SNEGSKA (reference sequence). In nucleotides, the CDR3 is TGCAGTGCTAGTTCATTGACAGGCTCCTACGAGCAGTACTTC. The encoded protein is CSASSLTGSYEQYF.

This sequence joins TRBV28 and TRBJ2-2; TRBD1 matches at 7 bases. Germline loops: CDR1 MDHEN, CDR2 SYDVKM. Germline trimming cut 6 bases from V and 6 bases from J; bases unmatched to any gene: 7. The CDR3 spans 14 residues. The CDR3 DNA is TGTGCCAGCAGCCCGGGACAGAGGCCCGGGGAGCTGTTTTTT. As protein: CASSPGQRPGELFF.

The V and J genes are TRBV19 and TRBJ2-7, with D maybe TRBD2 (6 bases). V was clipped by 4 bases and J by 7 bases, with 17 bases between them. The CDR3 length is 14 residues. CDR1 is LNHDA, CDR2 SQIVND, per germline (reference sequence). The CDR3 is CASSTQRAAWEQYF. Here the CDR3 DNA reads TGTGCCAGTAGTACTCAGCGGGCGGCCTGGGAGCAGTACTTC.

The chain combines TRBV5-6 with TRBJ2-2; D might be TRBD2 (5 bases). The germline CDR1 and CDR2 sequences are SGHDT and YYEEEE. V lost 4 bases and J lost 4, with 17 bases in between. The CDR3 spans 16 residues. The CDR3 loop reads CASSLGPRRGTGELFF. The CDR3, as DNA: TGTGCCAGCAGCCTAGGACCCCGACGGGGCACCGGGGAGCTGTTTTTT.

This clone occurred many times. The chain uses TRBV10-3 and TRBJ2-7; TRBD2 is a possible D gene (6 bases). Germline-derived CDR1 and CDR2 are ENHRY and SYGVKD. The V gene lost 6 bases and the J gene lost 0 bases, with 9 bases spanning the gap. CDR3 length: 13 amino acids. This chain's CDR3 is CAISWGVSYEQYF. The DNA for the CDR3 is TGTGCCATCAGCTGGGGGGTCTCCTACGAGCAGTACTTC.

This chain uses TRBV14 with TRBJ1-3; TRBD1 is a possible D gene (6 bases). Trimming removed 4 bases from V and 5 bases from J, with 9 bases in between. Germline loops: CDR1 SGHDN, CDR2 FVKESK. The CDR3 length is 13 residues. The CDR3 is CASSRQGRNTIYF. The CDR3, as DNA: TGTGCCAGCAGCCGCCAGGGGAGAAACACCATATATTTT.

CDR3 protein: CASSLGGSGGKTQYF. The CDR3 DNA is TGTGCCAGCAGCTTAGGGGGGAGCGGGGGGAAGACCCAGTACTTC. The gene calls are TRBV7-2 and TRBJ2-5, with 9 bases matching TRBD2. CDR1 and CDR2 from the germline V gene are SGHTA and FQGNSA. The V segment lost 1 base and the J segment 6 bases; nucleotides outside the gene matches: 6. The CDR3 sequence is 15 residues long.

The CDR3 protein is CASSLYRGYEQFF. The CDR3 nucleotides are TGTGCCAGCAGCTTATATCGCGGGTATGAGCAGTTCTTC. V usage is TRBV9 and J usage is TRBJ2-1; D possibly corresponds to TRBD2 (5 bases). The CDR3 consists of 13 residues. Trimming shortened V by 4 bases and J by 8 bases, and 13 bases separated the two germline ends. Germline CDR1 and CDR2: SGDLS and YYNGEE.

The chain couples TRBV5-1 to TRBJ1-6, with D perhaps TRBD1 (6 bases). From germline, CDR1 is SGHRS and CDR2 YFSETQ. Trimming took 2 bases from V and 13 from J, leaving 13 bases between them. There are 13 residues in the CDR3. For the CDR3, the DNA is TGCGCCAGCAGCTTCACAGGGCCAGAGCCCCTCCACTTT. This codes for CASSFTGPEPLHF.

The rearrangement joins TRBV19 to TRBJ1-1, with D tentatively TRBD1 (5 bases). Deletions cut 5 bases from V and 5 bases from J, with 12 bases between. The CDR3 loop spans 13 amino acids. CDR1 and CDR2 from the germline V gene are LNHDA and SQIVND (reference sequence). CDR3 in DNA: TGTGCCAGTAGTCCCAACAGGCGTACTGAAGCTTTCTTT. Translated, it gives CASSPNRRTEAFF.

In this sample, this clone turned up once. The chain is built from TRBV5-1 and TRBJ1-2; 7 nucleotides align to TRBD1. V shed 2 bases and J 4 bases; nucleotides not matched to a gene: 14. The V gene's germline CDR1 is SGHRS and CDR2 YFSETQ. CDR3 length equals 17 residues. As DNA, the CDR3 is TGCGCCAGCAGCTTAGGACCGACAGGGCAGTTAAGCTATGGCTACACCTTC. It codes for CASSLGPTGQLSYGYTF.

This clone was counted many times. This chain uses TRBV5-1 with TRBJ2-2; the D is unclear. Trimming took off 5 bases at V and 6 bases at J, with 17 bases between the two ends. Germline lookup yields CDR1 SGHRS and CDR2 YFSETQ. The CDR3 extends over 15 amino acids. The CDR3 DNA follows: TGCGCCAGCAGACTCTATGCTTTGCAGGCCGGGGAGCTGTTTTTT. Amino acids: CASRLYALQAGELFF.

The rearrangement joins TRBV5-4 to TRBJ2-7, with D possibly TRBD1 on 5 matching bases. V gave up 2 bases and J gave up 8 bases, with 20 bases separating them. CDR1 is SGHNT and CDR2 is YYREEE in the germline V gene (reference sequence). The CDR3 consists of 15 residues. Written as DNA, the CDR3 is TGTGCCAGCAGCTTTGGTTCGGGCAGAGACAGTAAGCAGTACTTC. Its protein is CASSFGSGRDSKQYF.

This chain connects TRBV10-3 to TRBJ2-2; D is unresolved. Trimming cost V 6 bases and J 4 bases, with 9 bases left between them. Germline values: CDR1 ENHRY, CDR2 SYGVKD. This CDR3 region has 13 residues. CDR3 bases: TGTGCCATCAGAGGCCGGAGCACCGGGGAGCTGTTTTTT. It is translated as CAIRGRSTGELFF.